This T cell receptor (beta chain) is from a study of T cells in Graves' hyperthyroidism and ophthalmopathy. Graves' hyperthyroidism without ophthalmopathy progression within 18 months was termed stable. Patients aged 18 to 65 had newly diagnosed hyperthyroidism that had lasted under 2 months. Losses at the gene ends were 0 bases for V and 4 bases for J; bases not matched to a gene: 8. Germline V gene sequence: CDR1 SGHRS, CDR2 YFSETQ. The CDR3 totals 16 residues. From RNA transcripts, TCR beta CDR3 regions were amplified. TCR CDR3 underwent first-round RT-PCR with the HTBI primer set. Each CDR3 protein gets one entry after TCRdb re-called the multiplex PCR reads with MiXCR. The sample holds 300,000 or so distinct CDR3 sequences, 20% to 25% seen once. This clonotype has at least ten counts.

This TCR was recovered from a woman between 50 and 59 years old with Graves' hyperthyroidism. The chain employs TRBV5-1 and TRBJ2-7; 9 bases agree with TRBD1. The sample was blood. CDR3 protein: CASSLVGGQGRYEQYF. The CDR3 bases are TGCGCCAGCAGCTTGGTGGGGGGACAGGGCCGATACGAGCAGTACTTC.